The 18 T cell receptor beta chains reported below all come from one sample, sequenced in a study of tumor-infiltrating lymphocytes in primary liver carcinoma. Germline DNA was also extracted, with blood RNA taken from unsorted whole blood. Total RNA amounting to around 530 ng was the source from which TCR beta cDNA was made with a constant-region primer. Libraries for TCR beta were built through three nested multiplex PCR rounds, which together made up a slightly modified ARM-PCR procedure. TRBV1-TRBV30 forward primers paired with a C-beta reverse primer drove the first two PCR rounds, around 9 cycles each. TCRdb reprocessed the multiplex PCR reads via MiXCR and lists one record per CDR3 protein. The sample lists about 200,000 distinct CDR3 sequences; less than 75% were seen once. Material for sequencing was peripheral blood. All receptors derive from a woman aged 55-75 years with primary liver carcinoma and hepatitis B virus infection.

The genes are TRBV29-1 and TRBJ2-1; D might be TRBD1 (6 bases). Trimming left V 1 base short and J 6 bases short, with 13 bases between. The CDR3 covers 14 residues. Germline CDR1 reads SQVTM; CDR2 reads ANQGSEA. CDR3 residues: CSVEGGTRTNEQFF. Here the CDR3 DNA reads TGCAGCGTTGAAGGAGGGACAAGGACCAATGAGCAGTTCTTC.

The chain recombines TRBV10-3 with TRBJ2-1, with 8 bases matching TRBD2. The length of the CDR3 is 16 residues. V was clipped by 2 bases and J by 5 bases; unmatched bases: 8. CDR1 is ENHRY, CDR2 SYGVKD, per germline. In DNA, the CDR3 is TGTGCCATCAGTGAGGGTAGTAGCGGGGACAACAATGAGCAGTTCTTC. It is translated as CAISEGSSGDNNEQFF.

Only one count was recorded for this clonotype. This could be a read error, since a much larger clone is one nucleotide away. The chain has TRBV7-8 and TRBJ2-7; 11 bases are shared with TRBD2. The CDR3 spans 17 residues. Germline CDR1 reads SGHVS; CDR2 reads FQNEAQ. CDR3: CASRLGGVAGGPREQYF. DNA of the CDR3: TGTGCCAGCAGATTAGGCGGCGTAGCGGGAGGGCCAAGAGAGCAGTACTTC.

This clonotype occurred many times. This chain connects TRBV29-1 to TRBJ2-3, with 14 nucleotides matching TRBD2. The germline V gene has CDR1 SQVTM and CDR2 ANQGSEA. The J segment lost 0 bases and the V segment lost 3 bases, leaving 2 bases of the junction unmatched. The CDR3 spans 16 residues. The CDR3 here is CSVEGLAGVSTDTQYF. For the CDR3, the DNA is TGCAGCGTTGAGGGACTAGCGGGAGTAAGCACAGATACGCAGTATTTT.

This rearrangement joins TRBV29-1 to TRBJ2-2; D might be TRBD2 (5 bases). Germline values: CDR1 SQVTM, CDR2 ANQGSEA. The CDR3 extends over 14 amino acids. The CDR3 region is CGVAALRDTGELFF. In nucleotides, the CDR3 is TGCGGTGTTGCGGCCTTGAGGGACACCGGGGAGCTGTTTTTT.

This clonotype was detected many times. V usage is TRBV4-1 and J usage is TRBJ2-2, with 9 bases that match TRBD1. CDR3 length equals 16 residues. Trimming took 0 bases from V and 6 from J; bases not matched to a gene: 5. Germline loops: CDR1 MGHRA, CDR2 YSYEKL. DNA of the CDR3: TGCGCCAGCAGCCAAGAAGCGGGACAGGGCGCCGGGGAGCTGTTTTTT. Residues: CASSQEAGQGAGELFF.

This clonotype was detected only a few times. The chain is built from TRBV28 and TRBJ1-5, with TRBD1 identical over 11 bases. J was trimmed by 6 bases and V by 6 bases; bases with no gene match: 4. The CDR3 is made up of 14 amino acids. The germline V gene has CDR1 MDHEN and CDR2 SYDVKM. The CDR3 sequence: CASRTDRGPQPQHF. CDR3 in DNA: TGTGCCAGCAGGACGGACAGGGGGCCTCAGCCCCAGCATTTT. The full variable domain, rest sourced from reference TRBV28 and TRBJ1-5, is DVKVTQSSRYLVKRTGEKVFLECVQDMDHENMFWYRQDPGLGLRLIYFSYDVKMKEKGDIPEGYSVSREKKERFSLILESASTNQTSMYLCASRTDRGPQPQHFGDGTRLSIL.

A remark on this clonotype: A read error is possible here, since a much larger clone lies one base away. The chain carries TRBV30 and TRBJ2-3; 10 bases are shared with TRBD2. CDR3 length: 14 amino acids. CDR1 is GTSNPN and CDR2 is SVGIG in the germline V gene (reference sequence). DNA of the CDR3: TGTGTCTGGGATAGCGGGAGGTCGGCAGATACGCAGTATTTT. It encodes CVWDSGRSADTQYF. Filled out from reference TRBV30 and TRBJ2-3, the complete variable domain reads SQTIHQWPATLVQPVGSPLSLECTVEGTSNPNLYWYRQAAGRGLQLLFYSVGIGQISSEVPQNLSASRPQDRQFILSSKKLLLSDSGFYLCVWDSGRSADTQYFGPGTRLTVL.

In the case of this clonotype: The junction departs from the called germline gene at one end, perhaps through a read error. The chain employs TRBV12-3 or TRBV12-4 and TRBJ1-1; tentative D call: TRBD1 (5 bases). The CDR3 is 14 amino acids. CDR3 region: CVSSLHFPDTGAFF. The CDR3, as DNA: TGTGTCAGCAGCCTCCACTTCCCGGACACTGGAGCTTTCTTT.

This clonotype has only a few counts. This clone may be a read error of a much larger clone one base away. V gene TRBV29-1 combines with J gene TRBJ1-1; no reliable D call. V lost 7 bases and J lost 1, with 13 bases in between. The V gene's germline CDR1 is SQVTM and CDR2 ANQGSEA. The CDR3 is made up of 13 amino acids. The CDR3 loop is CSASILANTEAFF. CDR3 nucleotide sequence: TGCAGCGCCTCTATACTAGCGAACACTGAAGCTTTCTTT.

The chain employs TRBV11-2 and TRBJ1-1; D is unresolved. V gave up 7 bases and J gave up 2 bases, with 11 bases separating them. This CDR3 is built from 13 residues. Germline V CDR1 and CDR2: SGHAT, FQNNGV. The CDR3 loop reads CASNLGDNTEAFF. Written as DNA, the CDR3 is TGTGCCAGCAATTTAGGAGATAACACTGAAGCTTTCTTT.

About this clonotype: The conserved final phenylalanine or tryptophan is absent from the CDR3, which likely points to a read error. DNA of the CDR3: TGCAGCGACACGGCAGGGAGAGACCAGTACTTA. It specifies CSDTAGRDQYL. This chain uses TRBV29-1 with TRBJ2-5; D possibly matches TRBD1 or TRBD2 (5 bases each). CDR1 is SQVTM, CDR2 ANQGSEA, per germline. The CDR3 has 11 amino acids. Trimming took off 7 bases at V and 10 bases at J, with 16 bases between the two ends.

This clonotype has a handful of counts. As DNA, the CDR3 is TGTGCCAGCAGCTTTGTAGGAATCGACCCTACAGATACGCAGTATTTT. Translation: CASSFVGIDPTDTQYF. The genes are TRBV7-9 and TRBJ2-3; D remains unclear. Germline CDR1 reads SEHNR; CDR2 reads FQNEAQ (reference sequence). The V and J ends lost 3 bases and 3 bases respectively, with 16 bases between them. The CDR3 is 16 amino acids.

This clonotype was counted at least ten times. Sequence at one end of the junction differs from germline and may be a read error. CDR3 sequence (DNA): TGTGCCGGCAGCTCTGTACAGGGGAAAATGCATGAGCAGTTCTTC. Its translation is CAGSSVQGKMHEQFF. The rearrangement links TRBV11-2 to TRBJ2-1, with TRBD1 matching over 7 bases. This CDR3 comprises 15 residues. CDR1 is SGHAT and CDR2 is FQNNGV in the germline V gene.

This clonotype appeared a few times. The V call is TRBV24-1, the J call TRBJ2-5, with TRBD1 matching 7 bases. The J segment lost 5 bases and the V segment lost 3 bases, leaving 5 bases of the junction unmatched. The germline V gene has CDR1 KGHDR and CDR2 SFDVKD. The CDR3 runs to 14 residues. CDR3 nucleotides: TGTGCCACCAGTGATCCCAGGGGGATGGAGACCCAGTACTTC. Translated, it gives CATSDPRGMETQYF.

This chain uses TRBV5-6 with TRBJ2-7; D is perhaps TRBD1 (6 bases). CDR1 and CDR2 from the germline V gene are SGHDT and YYEEEE. Trimming took off 4 bases at V and 3 bases at J, with 11 bases between the two ends. The CDR3 extends over 13 amino acids. The CDR3 region is CASSLRGFYEQYF. Written as DNA, the CDR3 is TGTGCCAGCAGCCTGAGGGGGTTCTACGAGCAGTACTTC.

To note about this clonotype: The missing conserved phenylalanine or tryptophan at the end of this CDR3 makes a read error likely. The CDR3 spells CSIAALAGAYNEQFL. The DNA of the CDR3 is TGCAGCATTGCGGCCCTAGCGGGAGCTTACAATGAGCAGTTCCTC. The rearrangement links TRBV29-1 to TRBJ2-1; 10 nucleotides agree with TRBD2. Germline trimming cut 8 bases from V and 4 bases from J; bases unmatched to any gene: 11. Germline values: CDR1 SQVTM, CDR2 ANQGSEA. CDR3 length equals 15 residues.

With respect to this clonotype: It is likely a read error, because the conserved phenylalanine at the end of the CDR3 is missing. V gene TRBV11-2 combines with J gene TRBJ2-2; no clear D gene. The V and J ends lost 0 bases and 6 bases respectively, with 8 bases between them. From germline, CDR1 is SGHAT and CDR2 FQNNGV. The CDR3 totals 14 residues. The CDR3 DNA reads as TGTGCCAGCAGCTTAGACCAAGGGCCCGGGGAGCTGTTTATT. Encoded protein: CASSLDQGPGELFI.